The rows below give T cell receptor beta chains drawn from one sample of a study of T cell responses to AZD1222 COVID-19 vaccine. Assay: immunoSEQ multiplex PCR; the TCRdb copy retains only in-frame clones and omits some. This table holds about 140,000 clones, 92% found once. Specimen: peripheral blood, collected 28 days after the second AZD1222 dose. Receptors were obtained from an adult who received the AZD1222 COVID-19 vaccine. CDR3s include the opening cysteine and the closing phenylalanine or tryptophan. Fields, in order: CDR3 DNA, CDR3 protein, D gene, V gene, clone size, J gene. The D gene is left open where the match is weak. Not every row has a clone size; where given, it reads once, few, many or a size class.

DNA: TGTGCCAGCAGCCGAAGCGGGACCGCGGGGAATGAGCAGTTCTTC; CDR3: CASSRSGTAGNEQFF; D: TRBD2; V: TRBV7-6; size: .; J: TRBJ2-1
DNA: TGTGCCAGCAGGCTGAATGCTATGGGGCTAGAGGGCTACACCTTC; CDR3: CASRLNAMGLEGYTF; D: .; V: TRBV28; size: .; J: TRBJ1-2
DNA: TGTGCCAGCAGCCATCGGGGAGAAAACACCATATATTTT; CDR3: CASSHRGENTIYF; D: .; V: TRBV3-1/TRBV3-2; size: .; J: TRBJ1-3
DNA: TGTGCCAGCAGCTTAGCTCTCCAGGGTAGGGGCGGCTACACCTTC; CDR3: CASSLALQGRGGYTF; D: .; V: TRBV7-2; size: .; J: TRBJ1-2
DNA: TGTGCCAGCAGTTTGAGGTATCAGCCCCAGCATTTT; CDR3: CASSLRYQPQHF; D: .; V: TRBV28; size: .; J: TRBJ1-5
DNA: TGTGCCAGCAGTGATCGGACAGACAAGGTAAGATCCCTCCACTTT; CDR3: CASSDRTDKVRSLHF; D: .; V: TRBV6-4; size: .; J: TRBJ1-6
DNA: TGTGCCAGCATCGGGCTAGCGGGGCGGGAGCAGTACTTC; CDR3: CASIGLAGREQYF; D: TRBD2; V: TRBV27; size: .; J: TRBJ2-7
DNA: TGTGCCAGCAGTTTCCAGGGCCTAAATTCACCCCTCCACTTT; CDR3: CASSFQGLNSPLHF; D: .; V: TRBV27; size: few; J: TRBJ1-6
DNA: TGTGCCTGGGGCGCCCTACACAGGGGACAGACCTACGAGCAGTACTTC; CDR3: CAWGALHRGQTYEQYF; D: TRBD1; V: TRBV30; size: .; J: TRBJ2-7
DNA: TGTGCCAGCAGTACGGACAGGGGAAAACAGCCCCAGCATTTT; CDR3: CASSTDRGKQPQHF; D: TRBD1; V: TRBV27; size: .; J: TRBJ1-5
DNA: TGTGCCAGCAGCCTAGCGGGAGTTGGCGAGCAGTACTTC; CDR3: CASSLAGVGEQYF; D: TRBD2; V: TRBV12-3/TRBV12-4; size: .; J: TRBJ2-7
DNA: TGTGCCATCAGCAGAGGACAGGGGGTGGATGGCTACACCTTC; CDR3: CAISRGQGVDGYTF; D: TRBD1; V: TRBV10-3; size: few; J: TRBJ1-2
DNA: TGTGCCAGCTGGGGACAGGTCCCGTCGGATACGCAGTATTTT; CDR3: CASWGQVPSDTQYF; D: TRBD1; V: TRBV2; size: once; J: TRBJ2-3
DNA: TGTGCCAGCAGCTCCACCCAAGGTAAGGGCCCGAACTATGGCTACACCTTC; CDR3: CASSSTQGKGPNYGYTF; D: .; V: TRBV7-9; size: .; J: TRBJ1-2
DNA: TGTGCCAGCAGTTTATACTCGAGGGGTAGCTCCTACAATGAGCAGTTCTTC; CDR3: CASSLYSRGSSYNEQFF; D: .; V: TRBV28; size: .; J: TRBJ2-1
DNA: TGTGCCAGCAGTTACACCCCGCTACGCGGCTACACCTTC; CDR3: CASSYTPLRGYTF; D: .; V: TRBV6-5; size: once; J: TRBJ1-2
DNA: TGTGCCAGTAGTATGGCCAGAATCACCGGGGAGCTGTTTTTT; CDR3: CASSMARITGELFF; D: .; V: TRBV19; size: .; J: TRBJ2-2
DNA: TGTGCCATCAGGAAGGTTAACTATGGCTACACCTTC; CDR3: CAIRKVNYGYTF; D: .; V: TRBV10-3; size: .; J: TRBJ1-2
DNA: TGCAGTGCTAGTGGGGGAGGGACAGGGGGTTCACCCCTCCACTTT; CDR3: CSASGGGTGGSPLHF; D: TRBD1; V: TRBV20-1; size: .; J: TRBJ1-6
DNA: TGTGCCAGCAGTTTAACGGGGACAGGGGCTCCTTTCGAGCAGTACTTC; CDR3: CASSLTGTGAPFEQYF; D: TRBD1; V: TRBV28; size: .; J: TRBJ2-7
DNA: TGTGCCAGCAGCGTAGGGGGGACTTCGAGCTCCTACGAGCAGTACTTC; CDR3: CASSVGGTSSSYEQYF; D: .; V: TRBV9; size: .; J: TRBJ2-7
DNA: TGTGCCAGCAACCTAGCGGTGCTGGGTGAAAATGAGCAGTTCTTC; CDR3: CASNLAVLGENEQFF; D: TRBD2; V: TRBV2; size: .; J: TRBJ2-1
DNA: TGTGCCAGCAGCTTATTGTCCGGGGCGGCTGGTGAGCAGTTCTTC; CDR3: CASSLLSGAAGEQFF; D: .; V: TRBV11-2; size: large; J: TRBJ2-1
DNA: TGTGCCAGCAGCCGGGACGGAATTTCCTACAATGAGCAGTTCTTC; CDR3: CASSRDGISYNEQFF; D: .; V: TRBV7-3; size: .; J: TRBJ2-1
DNA: TGTGCCAGCAGCCCGGGACAGGGGCTGTTCGCTGAAGCTTTCTTT; CDR3: CASSPGQGLFAEAFF; D: TRBD1; V: TRBV2; size: .; J: TRBJ1-1
DNA: TGTGCCAGCAGGCGCGAGGGGACAGGGAAATATGGCTACACCTTC; CDR3: CASRREGTGKYGYTF; D: TRBD1; V: TRBV7-9; size: .; J: TRBJ1-2
DNA: TGTGCCAGTAGTACCCGGGACAGGGCCACTTTGGCTTTCTTT; CDR3: CASSTRDRATLAFF; D: TRBD1; V: TRBV19; size: .; J: TRBJ1-1
DNA: TGTGCCAGCAGCTTGGGCGGAGGGGGGGGACTTTCCGAGCAGTACTTC; CDR3: CASSLGGGGGLSEQYF; D: .; V: TRBV11-2; size: once; J: TRBJ2-7
DNA: TGTGCCAGTACCTCAGGGAGCTCTGGAAACACCATATATTTT; CDR3: CASTSGSSGNTIYF; D: .; V: TRBV19; size: .; J: TRBJ1-3
DNA: TGTGCCACCAGTGATCCGCTCTGGGGGGGGACCCAGTACTTC; CDR3: CATSDPLWGGTQYF; D: TRBD2; V: TRBV24-1; size: .; J: TRBJ2-5
DNA: TGTGCCAGCAGCCGTACAGGGGCTGAAGCTTTCTTT; CDR3: CASSRTGAEAFF; D: TRBD1; V: TRBV3-1/TRBV3-2; size: .; J: TRBJ1-1
DNA: TGCGCCAGCAGCTTGGTGGGGCCCAACTCTGGAAACACCATATATTTT; CDR3: CASSLVGPNSGNTIYF; D: .; V: TRBV5-1; size: .; J: TRBJ1-3
DNA: TGTGCCAGCAGTTACTCGGAGTACAATCGTTACAATGAGCAGTTCTTC; CDR3: CASSYSEYNRYNEQFF; D: .; V: TRBV6-5; size: .; J: TRBJ2-1
DNA: TGTGCCAGCAGTTCTCCTAGCGGGAGTAGGTACGAGCAGTACTTC; CDR3: CASSSPSGSRYEQYF; D: TRBD2; V: TRBV28; size: .; J: TRBJ2-7
DNA: TGTGCCAGCAGCTTATCCGTTGGTGGGCGGGAGGCTGGGGAGACCCAGTACTTC; CDR3: CASSLSVGGREAGETQYF; D: TRBD2; V: TRBV11-2; size: .; J: TRBJ2-5
DNA: TGCGCCAGCAGCCAATTGCTAGCGGGGAACACCGGGGAGCTGTTTTTT; CDR3: CASSQLLAGNTGELFF; D: TRBD2; V: TRBV4-1; size: few; J: TRBJ2-2